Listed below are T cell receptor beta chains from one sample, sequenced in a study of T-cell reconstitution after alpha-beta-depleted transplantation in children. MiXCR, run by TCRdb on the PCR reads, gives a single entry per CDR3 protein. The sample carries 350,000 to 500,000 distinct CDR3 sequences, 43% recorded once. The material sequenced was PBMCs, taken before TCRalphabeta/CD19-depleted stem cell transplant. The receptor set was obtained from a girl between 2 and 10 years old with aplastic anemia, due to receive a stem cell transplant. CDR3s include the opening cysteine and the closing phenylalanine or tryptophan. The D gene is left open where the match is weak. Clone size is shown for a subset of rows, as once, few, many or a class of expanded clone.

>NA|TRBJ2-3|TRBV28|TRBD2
TGTGCCAGCAGTCGTTCCGGGACTAGTACAGATACGCAGTATTTT
CASSRSGTSTDTQYF
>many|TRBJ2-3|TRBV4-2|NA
TGTGCCAGCAGCCAAGGAGAGGCGGGAACAGATACGCAGTATTTT
CASSQGEAGTDTQYF
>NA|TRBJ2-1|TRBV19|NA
TGTGCCAGTGGACATAGCGGATACAATGAGCAGTTCTTC
CASGHSGYNEQFF
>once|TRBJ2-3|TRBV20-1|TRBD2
TGCAGTGCTGTTAGCGGGAGGATTGGCACAGATACGCAGTATTTT
CSAVSGRIGTDTQYF
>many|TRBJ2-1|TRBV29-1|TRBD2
TGCAGCGTTGTGGGACTAGCGGGAGGCGGGTCCTACAATGAGCAGTTCTTC
CSVVGLAGGGSYNEQFF
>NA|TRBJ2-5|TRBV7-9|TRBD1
TGTGCCAGCAGCGCCGGGACAGGGCCAGGGGAGACCCAGTACTTC
CASSAGTGPGETQYF
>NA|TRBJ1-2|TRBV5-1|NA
TGCGCCAGCAGCTTGGCCCCGGGCGGCGGTTATGGCTACACCTTC
CASSLAPGGGYGYTF
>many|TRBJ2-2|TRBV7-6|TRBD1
TGTGCCAGCAGCTTTACAGGGGTGAAGGGCACCGGGGAGCTGTTTTTT
CASSFTGVKGTGELFF
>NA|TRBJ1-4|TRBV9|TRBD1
TGTGCCAGCAGCTCGAAAGAGGGGGCTTCGATCGATTATGAAAAACTGTTTTTT
CASSSKEGASIDYEKLFF
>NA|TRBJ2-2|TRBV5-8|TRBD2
TGTGCCAGCAGCTCCTCCGGGCGGGGGGAGTTCATCGGGGAGCTGTTTTTT
CASSSSGRGEFIGELFF
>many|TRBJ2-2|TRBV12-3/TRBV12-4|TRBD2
TGTGCCAGCACTTCAGCGGGAAACACCGGGGAGCTGTTTTTT
CASTSAGNTGELFF
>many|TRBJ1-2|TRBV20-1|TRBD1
TGCAGTGCTAGAGCCCAGGGGGGCGGCGCCTCCACCACCTATGGCTACACCTTC
CSARAQGGGASTTYGYTF
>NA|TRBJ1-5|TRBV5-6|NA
TGTGCCAGCACATACCGCGGGCCCCAGCATTTT
CASTYRGPQHF
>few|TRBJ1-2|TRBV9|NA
TGTGCCAGCACACCCAATCGAGCTAACTATGGCTACACCTTC
CASTPNRANYGYTF